This TCR beta chain is from a study of blood T cell repertoires in COVID-19. In the study overall: COVID-19 samples from acute and convalescent phases originated in the United States, Italy and Spain. Sample material is recorded as cDNA or gDNA derived from T cells, B-cell-depleted T cells, or PBMCs.

Original methodology: Scientists estimated how many nucleated cells there were by amplifying reference gene primers. Method: immunoSEQ multiplex PCR; TCRdb's copy keeps in-frame clones and lacks some. Clonal size and the V and J genes are those of that table, whereas D and trimming came from the DNA. Of tens of thousands of clones in the sample, approximately 85% were seen once. The specimen was peripheral blood. This sequence originates from a woman aged 55-70 years with acute or convalescent COVID-19.

The CDR3 DNA sequence: TGTGCCAGCAGCTTCGCGGGCTTGACCGAGCAGTACTTC. Translation: CASSFAGLTEQYF. The chain joins TRBV11-2 to TRBJ2-7, with D possibly TRBD2 on 5 matching bases. The length of the CDR3 is 13 residues. The germline V gene has CDR1 SGHAT and CDR2 FQNNGV. Between the trimmed V and J ends, which lost 3 bases and 6 bases, there was a span of 12 bases.